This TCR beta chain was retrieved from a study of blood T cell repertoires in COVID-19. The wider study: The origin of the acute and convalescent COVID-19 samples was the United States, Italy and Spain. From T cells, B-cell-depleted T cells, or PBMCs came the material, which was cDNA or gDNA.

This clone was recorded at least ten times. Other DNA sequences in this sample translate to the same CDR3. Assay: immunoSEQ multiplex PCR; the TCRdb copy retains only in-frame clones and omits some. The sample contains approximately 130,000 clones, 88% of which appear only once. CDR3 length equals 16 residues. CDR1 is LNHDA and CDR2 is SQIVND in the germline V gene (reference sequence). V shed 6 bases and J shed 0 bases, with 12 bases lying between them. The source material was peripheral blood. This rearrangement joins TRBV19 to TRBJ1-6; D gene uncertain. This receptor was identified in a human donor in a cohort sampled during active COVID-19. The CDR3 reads CASSLTGSSYNSPLHF. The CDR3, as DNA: TGTGCCAGTAGCCTTACCGGGAGCTCCTATAATTCACCCCTCCACTTT.